This TCR beta chain was identified during a study of siplizumab effects on memory and regulatory T cells. This CDR3 comprises 14 residues. CDR1 and CDR2 from the germline V gene are SSHAT and FNYEAQ (reference sequence). Notes on this clone: Its specificity is unknown. Relative to the germline gene, one junction end is altered; a read error may explain this.

Study outcomes and limitations: Phenotypic classification as naive or memory proved unattainable for roughly 75-96% of proliferating CD4+ or CD8+ clones. Whether proliferating Tregs in siplizumab cultures suppress was not functionally confirmed.

Generated by immunoSEQ multiplex PCR, the TCRdb table keeps only in-frame clones and is missing some. Of over 70,000 clones listed, around 95% are singletons. The gene calls are TRBV7-7 and TRBJ2-5; D not certain. The clonotype comes from a human donor in good health. The sequencing input was CD8+ T cells sorted from blood. The CDR3 DNA sequence: TGTGCTAGCAGCTTAGCAAGGGATGGGGAGACCCAGTACTTC. Its protein product is CASSLARDGETQYF. The full variable domain, with the rest looked up from reference TRBV7-7 and TRBJ2-5, is GAGVSQSPRYKVTKRGQDVTLRCDPISSHATLYWYQQALGQGPEFLTYFNYEAQPDKSGLPSDRFSAERPEGSISTLTIQRTEQRDSAMYRCASSLARDGETQYFGPGTRLLVL.